These 24 T cell receptor beta chains were sequenced from one sample in a study of vaccination and CD4 T cells after COVID-19. Treatment specified: approximately 11-day PBMC culture with coronavirus spike peptide pools or control peptides (ViraFEST assay). These TCRs' antigens remain unknown. Oncomine TCR Beta short-read sequencing was applied to DNA from cultured CD4+ T cells. TCRdb called the PCR reads again in MiXCR, with one record for every CDR3 protein. The sample contains over 15,000 distinct CDR3 sequences, less than 40% of which appear only once. The source was CD4+ T cells from blood, cultured in vitro, collected before SARS-CoV-2 vaccination. All receptors derive from a human donor who received a COVID-19 vaccine.

This clonotype was found once. The chain is built from TRBV5-4 and TRBJ1-2, with TRBD1 matching 7 bases. CDR3 length equals 18 residues. The junction had 18 bases not matched to a gene; V was cut back by 3 bases and J by 4 bases. From germline, CDR1 is SGHNT and CDR2 YYREEE (reference sequence). The CDR3 nucleotides are TGTGCCAGCAGCTCACTCAAAAAGCAGCAGGGGGTTGGCTATGGCTACACCTTC. Its translation is CASSSLKKQQGVGYGYTF.

This sequence joins TRBV7-9 and TRBJ1-2, with 9 bases matching TRBD1. With 5 bases clipped from V and 6 bases from J, the junction kept 10 bases outside the gene matches. Germline CDR1 SEHNR, CDR2 FQNEAQ (reference sequence). The length of the CDR3 is 15 residues. CDR3 DNA sequence: TGTGCCAGCAGCCCAAACGCGGACAGGGGCGATGGCTACACCTTC. Protein sequence: CASSPNADRGDGYTF.

The rearrangement uses TRBV6-1 and TRBJ1-1; no firm D call. CDR3 length equals 14 residues. Trimming removed 10 bases at V and 4 bases at J, with 19 bases between. In germline, CDR1 is MNHNS, CDR2 SASEGT. The CDR3 nucleotides are TGTGCCACTCAACGGAAGTATCTTGGCACTGAAGCTTTCTTT. This sequence encodes CATQRKYLGTEAFF.

This clonotype was picked up a small number of times. The chain couples TRBV7-2 to TRBJ2-5; D remains ambiguous. Trimming took off 4 bases at V and 4 bases at J, with 10 bases between the two ends. The CDR3 extends over 13 amino acids. In germline, CDR1 is SGHTA, CDR2 FQGNSA. The CDR3 region has the DNA TGTGCCAGCAGCTGGCGTGGGCGAGAGACCCAGTACTTC. This gives the protein CASSWRGRETQYF.

V usage is TRBV29-1 and J usage is TRBJ2-7; D tentatively fits TRBD1 or TRBD2 (5 bases each). Germline assignment: CDR1 SQVTM and CDR2 ANQGSEA. The CDR3 spans 17 residues. V was trimmed by 6 bases and J by 1 base, leaving 25 bases between them. Written as DNA, the CDR3 is TGCAGCGTCACCCACCGGGACCTGGGAAATCCGTCCTACGAGCAGTACTTC. Encoded protein: CSVTHRDLGNPSYEQYF.

The count of this clonotype is one. V gene TRBV25-1 combines with J gene TRBJ2-3, with 9 bases lining up with TRBD2. CDR1 is MGHDK and CDR2 is SYGVNS in the germline V gene. The CDR3 covers 15 residues. J was trimmed by 3 bases and V by 5 bases; bases with no gene match: 6. CDR3 in DNA: TGTGCCAGCAGTTTCGCGGGGGGGCAAACAGATACGCAGTATTTT. The encoded protein is CASSFAGGQTDTQYF.

This clonotype was recorded a few times. Here the CDR3 reads CASSLVGGVYEQYF. The CDR3, as DNA: TGCGCCAGCAGCTTGGTCGGGGGGGTCTACGAGCAGTACTTC. J is TRBJ2-7 and V is TRBV5-1, with 8 bases matching TRBD2. V dropped 0 bases and J dropped 3; count of bases not matched to a gene: 2. The CDR3 is 14 amino acids. Germline values: CDR1 SGHRS, CDR2 YFSETQ.

This clonotype was detected a few times. This chain connects TRBV20-1 to TRBJ1-5; possible D gene TRBD1, 5 bases. Germline V gene data show CDR1 as DFQATT and CDR2 as SNEGSKA (reference sequence). Trimming pared 1 base from V and 4 bases from J, leaving 14 bases between. CDR3 length: 15 residues. This CDR3 reads CSARALRGPNQPQHF. CDR3 bases: TGCAGTGCTAGAGCCCTCCGGGGACCGAATCAGCCCCAGCATTTT.

Here the CDR3 reads CASSIGPLRGPRSSYNEQFF. The DNA for the CDR3 is TGTGCCAGTAGTATAGGCCCCTTGCGGGGGCCTAGGAGCTCCTACAATGAGCAGTTCTTC. The chain links TRBV19 to TRBJ2-1; a possible D gene is TRBD2 (7 bases). With 1 base removed from V and 0 bases from J, the gap between germline ends came to 22 bases. The CDR3 runs to 20 residues. Looked up from germline, CDR1 is LNHDA and CDR2 is SQIVND (reference sequence).

This chain connects TRBV7-9 to TRBJ2-5; D tentatively reads TRBD1 or TRBD2 (5 bases each). The V gene's germline CDR1 is SEHNR and CDR2 FQNEAQ (reference sequence). V lost 5 bases and J 4 bases, leaving 17 bases between the germline ends. There are 15 residues in the CDR3. The CDR3 bases are TGTGCCAGCAGCCCGGGATCCAGGGCAGGAGAGACCCAGTACTTC. This encodes CASSPGSRAGETQYF.

V and J are TRBV19 and TRBJ1-2; D not resolved. The CDR3 contains 14 residues. CDR1 LNHDA and CDR2 SQIVND come from the germline V gene (reference sequence). V was pared by 7 bases and J by 4 bases, with 16 bases between. The CDR3 here is CASNPDTTPYGYTF. The DNA for the CDR3 is TGTGCCAGTAACCCTGACACCACCCCCTATGGCTACACCTTC.

The chain employs TRBV19 and TRBJ1-1; TRBD1 might be the D (5 bases). The CDR3 runs to 14 residues. V was trimmed by 5 bases and J by 3 bases, leaving 13 bases between them. CDR1 and CDR2 (germline): LNHDA, SQIVND (reference sequence). The CDR3 coding sequence is TGTGCCAGTAGTCGGTCCCTAGGGGACACTGAAGCTTTCTTT. Translated: CASSRSLGDTEAFF. Full variable domain (remainder filled in from reference TRBV19 and TRBJ1-1): DGGITQSPKYLFRKEGQNVTLSCEQNLNHDAMYWYRQDPGQGLRLIYYSQIVNDFQKGDIAEGYSVSREKKESFPLTVTSAQKNPTAFYLCASSRSLGDTEAFFGQGTRLTVV.

The V and J genes are TRBV20-1 and TRBJ1-4, with D possibly being TRBD1 (5 bases). CDR3 length: 12 residues. The V end was cut by 2 bases, the J end by 7 bases, with 8 bases between. CDR1 DFQATT and CDR2 SNEGSKA come from the germline V gene (reference sequence). The CDR3 DNA reads as TGCAGTGCTAGAACGGGGGGTGAAAAACTGTTTTTT. Amino acids: CSARTGGEKLFF.

This chain links TRBV18 with TRBJ2-2; 9 bases line up with TRBD1. The CDR3 runs to 14 residues. V lost 5 bases to trimming and J lost 7 bases; unmatched junction nucleotides: 5. The germline CDR1 and CDR2 sequences are KGHSH and LQKENI. CDR3 amino acids: CASSRTGDSGELFF. Here the CDR3 DNA reads TGTGCCAGCTCAAGGACAGGGGATAGCGGGGAGCTGTTTTTT.

This clonotype was detected a few times. This rearrangement joins TRBV27 to TRBJ2-2; D may match TRBD1 or TRBD2 (5 bases each). The germline V gene has CDR1 MNHEY and CDR2 SMNVEV (reference sequence). The CDR3 has 16 residues. Deletions cut 5 bases from V and 5 bases from J, with 18 bases between. This chain's CDR3 is CASSPRGQGGTGELFF. The CDR3 DNA follows: TGTGCCAGCAGTCCCCGGGGCCAGGGTGGTACCGGGGAGCTGTTTTTT.

The chain carries TRBV6-1 and TRBJ1-1; no reliable D call. V was pared by 6 bases and J by 11 bases, with 25 bases between. CDR1 and CDR2 from the germline V gene are MNHNS and SASEGT. The CDR3 loop spans 15 amino acids. CDR3 sequence reads: CASSPTPDIPRHAFF. The CDR3 DNA reads as TGTGCCAGCAGCCCCACCCCCGACATCCCGAGGCACGCTTTCTTT.

The chain combines TRBV20-1 with TRBJ2-5; a weak D match, TRBD1 (5 bases). This CDR3 is built from 15 residues. In germline, CDR1 is DFQATT, CDR2 SNEGSKA (reference sequence). V lost 6 bases and J lost 5, with 22 bases in between. CDR3 protein: CSALLLGRVRETQYF. In DNA form, the CDR3 reads TGCAGTGCGCTGCTTTTGGGCAGGGTGCGGGAGACCCAGTACTTC.

This clonotype was observed a handful of times. The V call is TRBV7-8, the J call TRBJ1-2; 8 nucleotides match TRBD1. Looked up from germline, CDR1 is SGHVS and CDR2 is FQNEAQ. The CDR3 covers 15 residues. J gave up 8 bases and V 5 bases, and 13 bases lay outside the gene matches. The CDR3 bases are TGTGCCAGCAGCGACCCGGACAGGGCGCTTTTGGGCTACACCTTC. Protein: CASSDPDRALLGYTF.

This clonotype came up a few times. V gene TRBV15 combines with J gene TRBJ1-5, with 8 bases fitting TRBD1. V shed 1 base and J 6 bases; nucleotides not matched to a gene: 2. CDR1 is LNHNV, CDR2 YYDKDF, per germline (reference sequence). The CDR3 is 14 amino acids. The CDR3 nucleotides read TGTGCCACCAGCAGAGGGACAGGGCGTCAGCCCCAGCATTTT. Residues: CATSRGTGRQPQHF.

The chain combines TRBV20-1 with TRBJ1-1; 11 bases are a match to TRBD1. J gave up 3 bases and V 0 bases, and 3 bases lay outside the gene matches. CDR1 is DFQATT and CDR2 is SNEGSKA in the germline V gene (reference sequence). CDR3 length: 15 amino acids. The CDR3 spells CSARDLGQGDTEAFF. DNA for the CDR3: TGCAGTGCTAGAGATCTGGGACAGGGGGACACTGAAGCTTTCTTT.

The rearrangement joins TRBV24-1 to TRBJ2-2, with D perhaps TRBD1 or TRBD2 (6 bases each). The V end lost 7 bases, the J end lost 2 bases, and 10 bases lay between the germline ends. The V gene's germline CDR1 is KGHDR and CDR2 SFDVKD. CDR3 length: 14 residues. CDR3 coding DNA: TGTGCCACCAGAGGGGGGATTAACACCGGGGAGCTGTTTTTT. Its translation is CATRGGINTGELFF.

This clonotype was seen a handful of times. The rearrangement links TRBV4-1 to TRBJ1-2; TRBD1 might be the D (6 bases). Germline CDR1 reads MGHRA; CDR2 reads YSYEKL. Trimming took 1 base from V and 4 from J, leaving 22 bases between them. The CDR3 runs to 18 residues. CDR3 loop: CASSQGGRGGIGAYGYTF. CDR3 nucleotide sequence: TGCGCCAGCAGCCAAGGGGGCAGGGGAGGAATAGGGGCCTATGGCTACACCTTC.

By share of the sample, this clonotype is medium-sized. The chain links TRBV20-1 to TRBJ1-2, with 8 bases that match TRBD1. V was clipped by 6 bases and J by 6 bases; unmatched bases: 9. Germline V gene data show CDR1 as DFQATT and CDR2 as SNEGSKA (reference sequence). The CDR3 is 13 residues long. The CDR3 bases are TGCAGTGCAACGAACCAGGGGGCGAATGGCTACACCTTC. Amino acids: CSATNQGANGYTF.

This clonotype appeared a few times. This chain joins TRBV20-1 and TRBJ2-1; 9 bases agree with TRBD2. The length of the CDR3 is 15 residues. Trimming at V came to 0 bases and at J to 8 bases, leaving 8 bases not matched to a gene. The germline V gene encodes CDR1 DFQATT and CDR2 SNEGSKA (reference sequence). The CDR3 DNA reads as TGCAGTGCTAGAGATGGTGGCGGGGGGGCCGATGAGCAGTTCTTC. Its translation: CSARDGGGGADEQFF.